These T cell receptor beta chains were read from a single sample in a study of human T cells and chemical hapten exposure. Via MiXCR, TCRdb re-called the RACE reads, giving one row per CDR3 protein. The table shows 44,000 or so distinct CDR3 sequences, with 3.7% occurring only once. Sequences were obtained from whole blood. These receptors came from a human donor in good health. Some clones in this sample may be carry-over from other donors' samples. CDR3s leave out the opening cysteine and the closing phenylalanine or tryptophan. Each record gives: CDR3 protein, J gene, clone size, V gene, CDR3 length, D gene. The D gene is left open where the match is weak. A clone size is listed for some rows: how often the clone was seen (once, few, many), or a class if it is expanded.

ASSIVRTGELF	TRBJ2-2	NA	TRBV2	11	NA
ASSLAGGTSGTNEQF	TRBJ2-1	many	TRBV7-2	15	TRBD2
ASSLDRGRTGELF	TRBJ2-2	many	TRBV5-1	13	TRBD1
SARDLTSGWAGGEQY	TRBJ2-7	many	TRBV20-1	15	TRBD2
ASSSSVAGVVDTQY	TRBJ2-3	NA	TRBV4-1	14	TRBD2
ASSFGGTTLRETQY	TRBJ2-5	NA	TRBV5-6	14	NA
ASRKDRGTEAF	TRBJ1-1	NA	TRBV4-1	11	TRBD1
ASSEGEVASTDTQY	TRBJ2-3	NA	TRBV25-1	14	NA
ASSLVVYSNQPQH	TRBJ1-5	few	TRBV7-2	13	NA
ASSPNPGTTEAF	TRBJ1-1	many	TRBV12-3/TRBV12-4	12	NA
ASSPGTADYEQY	TRBJ2-7	many	TRBV3-1	12	TRBD1
ASSLGTSGFYEQY	TRBJ2-7	few	TRBV5-1	13	TRBD2
ASSQGEGIPYGANVLT	TRBJ2-6	many	TRBV14	16	NA
ASSAPTHGQETQY	TRBJ2-5	many	TRBV6-6	13	NA